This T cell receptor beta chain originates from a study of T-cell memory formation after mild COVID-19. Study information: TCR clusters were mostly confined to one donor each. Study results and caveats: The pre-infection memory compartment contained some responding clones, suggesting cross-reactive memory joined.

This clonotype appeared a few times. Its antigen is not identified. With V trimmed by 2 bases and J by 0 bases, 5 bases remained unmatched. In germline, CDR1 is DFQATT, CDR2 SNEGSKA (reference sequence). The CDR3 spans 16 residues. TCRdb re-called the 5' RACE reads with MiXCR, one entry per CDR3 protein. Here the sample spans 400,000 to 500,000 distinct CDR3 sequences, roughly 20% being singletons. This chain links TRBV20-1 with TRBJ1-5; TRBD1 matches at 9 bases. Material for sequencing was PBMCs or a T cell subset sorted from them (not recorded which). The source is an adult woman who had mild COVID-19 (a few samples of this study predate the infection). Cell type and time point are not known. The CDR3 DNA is TGCAGTGCTAGACGGGGGACAGGGAATAGCAATCAGCCCCAGCATTTT. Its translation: CSARRGTGNSNQPQHF.